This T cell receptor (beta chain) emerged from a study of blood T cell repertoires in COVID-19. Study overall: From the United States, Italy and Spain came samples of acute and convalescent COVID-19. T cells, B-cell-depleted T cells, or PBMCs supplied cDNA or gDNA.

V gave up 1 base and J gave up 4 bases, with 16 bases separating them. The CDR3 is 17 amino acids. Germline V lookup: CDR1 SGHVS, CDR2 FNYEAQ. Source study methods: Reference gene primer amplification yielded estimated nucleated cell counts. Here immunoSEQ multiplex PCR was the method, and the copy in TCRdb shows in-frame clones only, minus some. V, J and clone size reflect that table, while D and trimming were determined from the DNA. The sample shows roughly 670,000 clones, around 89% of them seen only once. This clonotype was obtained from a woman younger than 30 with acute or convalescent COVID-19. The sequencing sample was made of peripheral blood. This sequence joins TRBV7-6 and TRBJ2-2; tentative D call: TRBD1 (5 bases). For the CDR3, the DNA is TGTGCCAGCAGCTTAGAGGTCGGGCAGGGAATCACCGGGGAGCTGTTTTTT. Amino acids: CASSLEVGQGITGELFF. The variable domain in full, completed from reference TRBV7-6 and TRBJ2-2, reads GAGVSQSPRYKVTKRGQDVALRCDPISGHVSLYWYRQALGQGPEFLTYFNYEAQQDKSGLPNDRFSAERPEGSISTLTIQRTEQRDSAMYRCASSLEVGQGITGELFFGEGSRLTVL.